The clone carrying this T cell receptor beta chain was detected ten times or more. Its antigen is as yet unknown. This sample was taken from a study of Graves' ophthalmopathy and Graves' hyperthyroidism. About the study: Samples of peripheral blood were obtained at initial diagnosis, prior to treatment of any kind. Study findings and constraints: Appearing in blood as well were most expanded thyroid clonotypes above 0.001 frequency.

For repertoire sequencing, the TCR beta CDR3 regions were amplified from RNA transcripts. RT-PCR with HTBI primers came first, then second-round multiplex PCR. TCRdb itself ran the multiplex PCR reads through MiXCR, one entry per CDR3 protein. The sample gives over 450,000 distinct CDR3 sequences, roughly an eighth of which show up once; 8% to 10% is in the top ten. Deletions cut 10 bases from V and 4 bases from J, with 16 bases between. CDR3 size: 14 residues. Germline-derived CDR1 and CDR2 are MDHEN and SYDVKM. The sequence came from a woman under 40 with Graves' ophthalmopathy. This chain uses TRBV28 with TRBJ2-2; D is uncertain. Sequenced: blood. CDR3 in DNA: TGTGCCACCGCCCCGGGCAGCCGCACCGGGGAGCTGTTTTTT. The encoded protein is CATAPGSRTGELFF.